Below are 5 T cell receptor beta chains sequenced from a single sample in a study of chemoradiotherapy in HPV16-positive cancers. Assay used: immunoSEQ multiplex PCR; TCRdb lists only in-frame clones, some missing. The sample carries under 25,000 clones, approximately 80% recorded once. The material was blood, obtained from a patient who underwent chemoradiotherapy. The receptors stem from a human donor with HPV-associated anogenital cancer.

This clone was seen more than once but under ten times. The chain combines TRBV11-1 with TRBJ1-3; a possible D gene is TRBD1 (6 bases). The germline V and J ends were trimmed by 8 bases and 7 bases, with 15 bases remaining between them. The germline gives CDR1 SGHAT, CDR2 FQDESV (reference sequence). The CDR3 consists of 13 residues. The CDR3 nucleotides are TGTGCCAGCGGTCGACAGGATGGGAACACCATATATTTT. It codes for CASGRQDGNTIYF.

The chain couples TRBV2 to TRBJ1-1, with D perhaps matching TRBD1 (6 bases). Trimming shortened V by 6 bases and J by 3 bases, and 17 bases separated the two germline ends. CDR1 SNHLY and CDR2 FYNNEI come from the germline V gene. The CDR3 has 15 amino acids. CDR3 coding DNA: TGTGCCAGCAGATCCCTGACAGGAAGCGACACTGAAGCTTTCTTT. The encoded protein is CASRSLTGSDTEAFF.

J is TRBJ1-4 and V is TRBV7-2, with D possibly TRBD1 on 6 matching bases. Germline V gene lookup returns CDR1 SGHTA and CDR2 FQGNSA. Trimming took 6 bases from V and 3 from J, leaving 8 bases between them. This CDR3 spans 13 amino acids. CDR3 protein: CASRGAPNEKLFF. In DNA form, the CDR3 reads TGTGCCAGCAGGGGGGCGCCTAATGAAAAACTGTTTTTT.

This clone was detected a few times. V usage is TRBV2 and J usage is TRBJ1-2; 12 nucleotides align to TRBD1. The V segment lost 2 bases and the J segment 7 bases; nucleotides outside the gene matches: 8. The CDR3 sequence is 16 residues long. CDR1 and CDR2 (germline): SNHLY, FYNNEI. Written as DNA, the CDR3 is TGTGCCAGCAGTGAACAGCGGGGACAGGGGGCCTCTGGCTACACCTTC. It codes for CASSEQRGQGASGYTF.

This clone was seen just once. The V call is TRBV9, the J call TRBJ2-3; D is perhaps TRBD2 (5 bases). The CDR3 spans 13 residues. Trimming cost V 0 bases and J 13 bases, with 15 bases left between them. In germline, CDR1 is SGDLS, CDR2 YYNGEE. CDR3 amino acids: CASSVAGFRPEYF. In DNA, the CDR3 is TGTGCCAGCAGCGTAGCGGGGTTTCGGCCCGAGTATTTT.